The clone carrying this TCR beta chain was detected a few times. Its target is not known. Trimming removed 5 bases from V and 2 bases from J; junction bases left unmatched: 13. Germline V gene lookup returns CDR1 SGHTA and CDR2 FQGNSA. This CDR3 spans 17 amino acids. The data were taken from a study of T-cell memory formation after mild COVID-19. TCRdb used MiXCR to reprocess the 5' RACE reads, holding one entry per CDR3 protein. The data contain about 310,000 distinct CDR3 sequences, 15% of them singletons. Study-wide points: Whether second-wave clones peaking at day 37 were SARS-CoV-2 specific went unconfirmed. Cross-reactive memory apparently joined, as some responding clones appeared in pre-infection memory.

The sample taken for sequencing was PBMCs or a T cell subset sorted from them (not recorded which). The chain combines TRBV7-2 with TRBJ1-2; TRBD1 agrees at 8 bases. The sequence derives from a man between 18 and 35 years old who had mild COVID-19 (a few samples of this study predate the infection). Cell type and time point are not known. CDR3 DNA: TGTGCCAGCAGCGGGCAACCGGGACAGGCGGCCAACTATGGCTACACCTTC. Its protein is CASSGQPGQAANYGYTF.